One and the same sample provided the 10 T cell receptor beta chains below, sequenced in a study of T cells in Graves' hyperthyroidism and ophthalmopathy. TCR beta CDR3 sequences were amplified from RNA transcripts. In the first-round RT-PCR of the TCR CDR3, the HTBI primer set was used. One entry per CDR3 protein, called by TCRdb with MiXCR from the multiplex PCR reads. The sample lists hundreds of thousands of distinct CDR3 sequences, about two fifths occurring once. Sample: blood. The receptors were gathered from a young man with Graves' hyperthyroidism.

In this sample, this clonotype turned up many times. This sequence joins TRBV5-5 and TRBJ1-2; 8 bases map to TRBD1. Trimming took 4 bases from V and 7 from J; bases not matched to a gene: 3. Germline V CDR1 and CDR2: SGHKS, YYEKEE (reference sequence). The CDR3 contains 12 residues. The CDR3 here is CASSVTGAGYTF. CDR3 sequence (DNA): TGTGCCAGCAGCGTGACAGGGGCTGGCTACACCTTC. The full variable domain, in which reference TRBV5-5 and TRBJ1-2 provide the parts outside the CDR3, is DAGVTQSPTHLIKTRGQQVTLRCSPISGHKSVSWYQQVLGQGPQFIFQYYEKEERGRGNFPDRFSARQFPNYSSELNVNALLLGDSALYLCASSVTGAGYTFGSGTRLTVV.

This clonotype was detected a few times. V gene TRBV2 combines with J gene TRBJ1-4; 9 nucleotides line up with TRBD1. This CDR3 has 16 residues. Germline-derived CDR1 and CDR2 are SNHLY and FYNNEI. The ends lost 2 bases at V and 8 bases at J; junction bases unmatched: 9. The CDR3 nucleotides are TGTGCCAGCAGTGAAATCCCGGACAGGGGATACGAAAAACTGTTTTTT. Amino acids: CASSEIPDRGYEKLFF.

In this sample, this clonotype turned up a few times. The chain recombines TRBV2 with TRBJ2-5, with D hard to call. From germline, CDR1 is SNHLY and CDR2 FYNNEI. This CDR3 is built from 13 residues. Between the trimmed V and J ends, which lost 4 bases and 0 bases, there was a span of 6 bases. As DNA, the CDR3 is TGTGCCAGCAGTGCTGAGTACCAAGAGACCCAGTACTTC. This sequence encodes CASSAEYQETQYF.

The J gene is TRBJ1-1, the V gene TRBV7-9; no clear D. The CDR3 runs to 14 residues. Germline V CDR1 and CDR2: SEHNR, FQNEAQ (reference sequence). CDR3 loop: CVPPDTYGHTEAFF. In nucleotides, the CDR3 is TGTGTACCCCCAGACACGTATGGACACACTGAAGCTTTCTTT. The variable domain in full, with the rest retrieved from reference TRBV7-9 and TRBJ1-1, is DTGVSQNPRHKITKRGQNVTFRCDPISEHNRLYWYRQTLGQGPEFLTYFQNEAQLEKSRLLSDRFSAERPKGSFSTLEIQRTEQGDSAMYLCVPPDTYGHTEAFFGQGTRLTVV.

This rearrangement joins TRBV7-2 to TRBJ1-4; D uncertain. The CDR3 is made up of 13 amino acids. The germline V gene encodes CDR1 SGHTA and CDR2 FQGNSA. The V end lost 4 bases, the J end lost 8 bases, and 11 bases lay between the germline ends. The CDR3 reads CASSSVAKEKLFF. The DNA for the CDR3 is TGTGCCAGCAGCTCAGTCGCGAAGGAAAAACTGTTTTTT.

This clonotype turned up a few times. The CDR3 nucleotides are TGCAGCGTTGAAGAGGGGTCAGGGATGTACCAAGAGACCCAGTACTTC. Its translation: CSVEEGSGMYQETQYF. The genes are TRBV29-1 and TRBJ2-5; D is possibly TRBD1 (5 bases). Trimming cost V 0 bases and J 0 bases, with 14 bases left between them. Germline V gene sequence: CDR1 SQVTM, CDR2 ANQGSEA. This CDR3 has 16 residues.

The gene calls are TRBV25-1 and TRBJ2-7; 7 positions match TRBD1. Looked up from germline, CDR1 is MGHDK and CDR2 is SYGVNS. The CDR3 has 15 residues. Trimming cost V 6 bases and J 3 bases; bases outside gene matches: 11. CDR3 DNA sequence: TGTGCCAGCAGCTTCTCCGGGACAGCAATCTACGAGCAGTACTTC. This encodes CASSFSGTAIYEQYF.

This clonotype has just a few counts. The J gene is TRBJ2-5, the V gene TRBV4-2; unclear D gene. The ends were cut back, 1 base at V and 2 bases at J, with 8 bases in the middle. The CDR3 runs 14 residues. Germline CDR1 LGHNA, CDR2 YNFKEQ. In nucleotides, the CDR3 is TGTGCCAGCAGCCAAGTCCGTGGTCAAGAGACCCAGTACTTC. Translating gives CASSQVRGQETQYF.

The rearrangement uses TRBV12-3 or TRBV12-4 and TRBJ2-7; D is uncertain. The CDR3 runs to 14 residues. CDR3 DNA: TGTGCTAGTGGTTTGGTAGAAACGGACTACGAGCAGTACTTC. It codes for CASGLVETDYEQYF.

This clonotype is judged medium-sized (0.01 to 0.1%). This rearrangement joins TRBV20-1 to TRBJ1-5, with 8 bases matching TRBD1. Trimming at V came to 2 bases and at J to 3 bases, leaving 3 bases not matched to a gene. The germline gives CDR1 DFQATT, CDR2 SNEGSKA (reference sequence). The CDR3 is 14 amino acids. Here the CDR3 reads CSARRTGHNQPQHF. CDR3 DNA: TGCAGTGCTAGAAGGACAGGGCACAATCAGCCCCAGCATTTT.